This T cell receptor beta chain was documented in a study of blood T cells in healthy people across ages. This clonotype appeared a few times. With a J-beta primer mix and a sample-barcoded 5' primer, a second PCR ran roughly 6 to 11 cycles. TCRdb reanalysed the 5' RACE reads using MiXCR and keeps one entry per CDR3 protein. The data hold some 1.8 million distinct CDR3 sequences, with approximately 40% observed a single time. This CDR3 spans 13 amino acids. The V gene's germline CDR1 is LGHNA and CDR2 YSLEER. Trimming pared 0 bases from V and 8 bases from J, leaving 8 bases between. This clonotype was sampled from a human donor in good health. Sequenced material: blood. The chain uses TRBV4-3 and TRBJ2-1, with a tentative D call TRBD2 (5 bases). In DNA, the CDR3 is TGCGCCAGCAGCCAAGATATGAGGGATGAGCAGTTCTTC. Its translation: CASSQDMRDEQFF.